These 27 T cell receptor beta chains were sequenced from one sample in a study of shared clonotypes between healthy human individuals. TCRdb keeps only in-frame clones here, not all; method: immunoSEQ multiplex PCR. The data hold around 2,000,000 clones, with about 94% observed a single time. CD8 cells regarded as naive lacked CD45RO, were positively chosen for CCR7, and omitted terminally differentiated effector memory CD45RA+ cells. Sequenced: naive CD8+ T cells sorted from blood. The receptor set was obtained from a young man in good health.

This chain links TRBV30 with TRBJ1-4; TRBD1 matches 7 bases. The V gene's germline CDR1 is GTSNPN and CDR2 SVGIG (reference sequence). The CDR3 has 13 residues. Losses at the gene ends were 2 bases for V and 6 bases for J; bases not matched to a gene: 3. As DNA, the CDR3 is TGTGCCTGGAGTACGACAGGGTATGAAAAACTGTTTTTT. Protein sequence: CAWSTTGYEKLFF.

This chain connects TRBV28 to TRBJ2-3; D not resolved. The CDR3 is 14 amino acids. The germline gives CDR1 MDHEN, CDR2 SYDVKM. The ends were cut back, 4 bases at V and 1 base at J, with 9 bases in the middle. DNA for the CDR3: TGTGCCAGCAGTTATAGAGGAGGCACAGATACGCAGTATTTT. Translated: CASSYRGGTDTQYF.

The J gene is TRBJ1-1, the V gene TRBV4-1; 11 positions match TRBD1. V dropped 3 bases and J dropped 0; count of bases not matched to a gene: 15. Germline V gene data show CDR1 as MGHRA and CDR2 as YSYEKL. The CDR3 spans 20 residues. The CDR3 DNA reads as TGCGCCAGCAGCCAGAGAGAGTTAGGACAGGGGGCTTGGATGAACACTGAAGCTTTCTTT. It encodes CASSQRELGQGAWMNTEAFF.

In the case of this clone: The sample carries other DNA sequences with the same CDR3. The chain employs TRBV7-9 and TRBJ1-1; D unclear. CDR3 size: 12 residues. Trimming removed 1 base from V and 8 bases from J, with 8 bases in between. The germline V gene has CDR1 SEHNR and CDR2 FQNEAQ (reference sequence). The CDR3, as DNA: TGTGCCAGCAGCTTAGGTTACAGAGAAGCTTTCTTT. Translated, it gives CASSLGYREAFF. The full variable domain, rest sourced from reference TRBV7-9 and TRBJ1-1, is DTGVSQNPRHKITKRGQNVTFRCDPISEHNRLYWYRQTLGQGPEFLTYFQNEAQLEKSRLLSDRFSAERPKGSFSTLEIQRTEQGDSAMYLCASSLGYREAFFGQGTRLTVV.

With regard to this clone: Germline is not matched at one junction end, which may reflect a read error. The chain links TRBV7-7 to TRBJ2-7, with D perhaps assigned TRBD1 or TRBD2 (6 bases each). The CDR3 is 15 residues long. CDR1 is SSHAT and CDR2 is FNYEAQ in the germline V gene (reference sequence). CDR3 sequence: CASSPEPGAGYEQYF. As DNA, the CDR3 is TGTGCTAGCAGCCCAGAGCCGGGGGCAGGCTACGAGCAGTACTTC.

The chain joins TRBV4-1 to TRBJ2-7; tentative D call: TRBD2 (5 bases). V dropped 0 bases and J dropped 2 bases, with 11 bases sitting between them. Germline values: CDR1 MGHRA, CDR2 YSYEKL. This CDR3 comprises 15 residues. In nucleotides, the CDR3 is TGCGCCAGCAGCCAAGAGACGCGGGCCACCTACGAGCAGTACTTC. Its protein is CASSQETRATYEQYF.

The chain has TRBV2 and TRBJ1-4; D ambiguous. CDR1 and CDR2 (germline): SNHLY, FYNNEI. This CDR3 has 16 amino acids. Trimming left V 1 base short and J 8 bases short, with 17 bases between. This CDR3 reads CASSEDMRGLSEKLFF. The CDR3 nucleotides are TGTGCCAGCAGTGAAGACATGCGAGGGCTTTCGGAAAAACTGTTTTTT.

To note about this clone: The same CDR3 can be traced to other DNA sequences in this sample. The rearrangement joins TRBV15 to TRBJ2-3, with 7 bases that match TRBD2. Germline trimming cut 0 bases from V and 0 bases from J; bases unmatched to any gene: 6. The CDR3 consists of 17 residues. CDR1 and CDR2 (germline): LNHNV, YYDKDF (reference sequence). In nucleotides, the CDR3 is TGTGCCACCAGCAGAGATCGGCTAGCGGCTAGCACAGATACGCAGTATTTT. Encoded protein: CATSRDRLAASTDTQYF.

Notes on this clone: The same CDR3 is also encoded by other DNA sequences in this sample. The CDR3 DNA sequence: TGTGCCAGCAGCCCAGGGGGGGAAAAACTGTTTTTT. It is translated as CASSPGGEKLFF. The chain links TRBV27 to TRBJ1-4, with 7 bases identical to TRBD1. The CDR3 is 12 amino acids. V dropped 6 bases and J dropped 8; count of bases not matched to a gene: 3. Looked up from germline, CDR1 is MNHEY and CDR2 is SMNVEV (reference sequence). The full variable domain, with the rest looked up from reference TRBV27 and TRBJ1-4, is EAQVTQNPRYLITVTGKKLTVTCSQNMNHEYMSWYRQDPGLGLRQIYYSMNVEVTDKGDVPEGYKVSRKEKRNFPLILESPSPNQTSLYFCASSPGGEKLFFGSGTQLSVL.

CDR3 sequence: CARDRYSPEQYF. The CDR3 DNA reads as TGTGCCAGGGACAGATACTCTCCCGAGCAGTACTTC. V and J are TRBV6-1 and TRBJ2-7, with a possible D match to TRBD1 (6 bases). Germline CDR1 MNHNS, CDR2 SASEGT. The CDR3 is made up of 12 amino acids. Between the trimmed V and J ends, which lost 9 bases and 6 bases, there was a span of 15 bases.

The chain combines TRBV25-1 with TRBJ2-5, with a possible D match to TRBD1 (6 bases). The length of the CDR3 is 18 residues. Trimming left V 3 bases short and J 3 bases short, with 23 bases between. CDR1 and CDR2 from the germline V gene are MGHDK and SYGVNS. The DNA of the CDR3 is TGTGCCAGCAGTGATACCCTTACCCTGGGACACGCCGAAGAGACCCAGTACTTC. Its translation: CASSDTLTLGHAEETQYF.

V gene TRBV13 combines with J gene TRBJ2-3; perhaps TRBD2 as D (6 bases). The V gene's germline CDR1 is PRHDT and CDR2 FYEKMQ (reference sequence). V lost 5 bases and J 1 base, leaving 16 bases between the germline ends. The CDR3 has 16 residues. The CDR3 loop is CASSTGLFGGTDTQYF. In nucleotides, the CDR3 is TGTGCCAGCAGCACGGGACTGTTCGGTGGCACAGATACGCAGTATTTT.

Notes on this clone: The sample carries other DNA sequences with the same CDR3. V gene TRBV5-4 combines with J gene TRBJ1-6; D might be TRBD1 (6 bases). There are 15 residues in the CDR3. Germline assignment: CDR1 SGHNT and CDR2 YYREEE (reference sequence). The ends were cut back, 5 bases at V and 0 bases at J, with 9 bases in the middle. CDR3 protein: CASSPDSSYNSPLHF. DNA of the CDR3: TGTGCCAGCAGTCCGGACAGCTCCTATAATTCACCCCTCCACTTT.

V gene TRBV2 combines with J gene TRBJ2-1, with D possibly TRBD2 on 5 matching bases. The CDR3 covers 14 residues. V lost 2 bases and J 5 bases, leaving 10 bases between the germline ends. CDR1 is SNHLY and CDR2 is FYNNEI in the germline V gene. CDR3 region: CASSEPRGNNEQFF. The CDR3 bases are TGTGCCAGCAGTGAACCCCGGGGAAACAATGAGCAGTTCTTC.

The V gene is TRBV6-5, the J gene TRBJ2-7; D is perhaps TRBD1 (5 bases). CDR3 length: 14 amino acids. Germline CDR1 is MNHEY and CDR2 is SVGAGI. Trimming left V 6 bases short and J 3 bases short, with 15 bases between. The CDR3 sequence: CASRLGLDNYEQYF. CDR3 sequence (DNA): TGTGCCAGCAGGCTGGGGCTAGATAACTACGAGCAGTACTTC.

The chain uses TRBV7-8 and TRBJ2-7; D might be TRBD1 (6 bases). CDR1 and CDR2 (germline): SGHVS, FQNEAQ. V dropped 2 bases and J dropped 2 bases, with 13 bases sitting between them. The CDR3 is made up of 15 amino acids. Here the CDR3 reads CASSLRSQGPYEQYF. The DNA of the CDR3 is TGTGCCAGCAGCTTAAGATCACAGGGCCCCTACGAGCAGTACTTC. The entire variable domain, with the rest obtained from reference TRBV7-8 and TRBJ2-7, is as follows: GAGVSQSPRYKVAKRGQDVALRCDPISGHVSLFWYQQALGQGPEFLTYFQNEAQLDKSGLPSDRFFAERPEGSVSTLKIQRTQQEDSAVYLCASSLRSQGPYEQYFGPGTRLTVT.

V usage is TRBV30 and J usage is TRBJ2-5, with 7 bases matching TRBD2. The CDR3 consists of 16 residues. Germline V gene sequence: CDR1 GTSNPN, CDR2 SVGIG (reference sequence). The J segment lost 1 base and the V segment lost 3 bases, leaving 11 bases of the junction unmatched. The CDR3 nucleotides are TGTGCCTGGAGCCAACGGGGACTACCATTCCAAGAGACCCAGTACTTC. Translating gives CAWSQRGLPFQETQYF.

The rearrangement links TRBV2 to TRBJ1-6, with a possible D match to TRBD1 (6 bases). Germline-derived CDR1 and CDR2 are SNHLY and FYNNEI. The CDR3 is 11 residues long. The germline V and J ends were trimmed by 5 bases and 14 bases, with 10 bases remaining between them. The CDR3 reads CASSPPGALHF. The CDR3 DNA reads TGTGCCAGCAGTCCCCCAGGGGCCCTCCACTTT.

The V and J genes are TRBV2 and TRBJ2-5, with 7 bases identical to TRBD2. Germline CDR1 is SNHLY and CDR2 is FYNNEI. This CDR3 is built from 15 residues. Trimming took 3 bases from V and 4 from J; bases not matched to a gene: 8. The CDR3 DNA reads as TGTGCCAGCAGTGAGGGACGCGGGAGCGGAGAGACCCAGTACTTC. Translation gives CASSEGRGSGETQYF. The whole variable domain, filled in from reference TRBV2 and TRBJ2-5, reads EPEVTQTPSHQVTQMGQEVILRCVPISNHLYFYWYRQILGQKVEFLVSFYNNEISEKSEIFDDQFSVERPDGSNFTLKIRSTKLEDSAMYFCASSEGRGSGETQYFGPGTRLLVL.

The chain has TRBV7-9 and TRBJ1-2; D is possibly TRBD1 (5 bases). Germline V CDR1 and CDR2: SEHNR, FQNEAQ (reference sequence). The ends were cut back, 1 base at V and 5 bases at J, with 11 bases in the middle. This CDR3 region has 14 residues. This CDR3 is CASSLEGSVYGYTF. As DNA, the CDR3 is TGTGCCAGCAGCTTAGAGGGGTCGGTTTATGGCTACACCTTC.

The CDR3 here is CASGQGGPEAFF. CDR3 nucleotides: TGTGCCTCGGGACAGGGGGGGCCTGAAGCTTTCTTT. The V and J genes are TRBV30 and TRBJ1-1; 11 bases are shared with TRBD1. The V gene end was trimmed by 7 bases and the J gene end by 6 bases; junction bases not matched to a gene: 4. CDR1 GTSNPN and CDR2 SVGIG come from the germline V gene (reference sequence). The length of the CDR3 is 12 residues.

The chain links TRBV10-3 to TRBJ2-1; 8 nucleotides match TRBD2. The J segment lost 7 bases and the V segment lost 2 bases, leaving 4 bases of the junction unmatched. Looked up from germline, CDR1 is ENHRY and CDR2 is SYGVKD. This CDR3 has 14 amino acids. The CDR3: CAISEILAENEQFF. CDR3 bases: TGTGCCATCAGTGAGATACTAGCGGAAAATGAGCAGTTCTTC.

The rearrangement uses TRBV6-1 and TRBJ1-4; D might be TRBD1 (5 bases). This CDR3 spans 16 amino acids. Trimming shortened V by 4 bases and J by 2 bases, and 14 bases separated the two germline ends. The germline CDR1 and CDR2 sequences are MNHNS and SASEGT. Here the CDR3 DNA reads TGTGCCAGCAGTGGGCTCCGGGACGGGACTAATGAAAAACTGTTTTTT. The encoded protein is CASSGLRDGTNEKLFF.

In its sample, this clone was seen once. The genes are TRBV30 and TRBJ2-1, with D perhaps given as TRBD1 or TRBD2 (5 bases each). The CDR3 has 15 amino acids. Trimming left V 5 bases short and J 0 bases short, with 14 bases between. Germline V gene lookup returns CDR1 GTSNPN and CDR2 SVGIG (reference sequence). CDR3 bases: TGTGCCTGGTGCGAAGGGGACGGCTCCTACAATGAGCAGTTCTTC. Its protein is CAWCEGDGSYNEQFF.

The chain has TRBV30 and TRBJ2-4, with 10 nucleotides matching TRBD1. The V gene end was trimmed by 0 bases and the J gene end by 9 bases; junction bases not matched to a gene: 11. The CDR3 is 16 residues long. CDR1 is GTSNPN and CDR2 is SVGIG in the germline V gene (reference sequence). CDR3 protein: CAWSVIETGGAGIQYF. The CDR3 bases are TGTGCCTGGAGTGTAATCGAGACAGGGGGCGCAGGCATTCAGTACTTC. Drawing the rest from reference TRBV30 and TRBJ2-4, the complete variable domain is SQTIHQWPATLVQPVGSPLSLECTVEGTSNPNLYWYRQAAGRGLQLLFYSVGIGQISSEVPQNLSASRPQDRQFILSSKKLLLSDSGFYLCAWSVIETGGAGIQYFGAGTRLSVL.

In the case of this clone: One end of the junction does not line up with germline, which may come from a read error. V and J are TRBV7-7 and TRBJ2-1; the D gene is possibly TRBD2 (7 bases). CDR3 length: 14 amino acids. CDR1 and CDR2 (germline): SSHAT, FNYEAQ (reference sequence). The CDR3: CASSLGGPGNEQFF. The CDR3 nucleotides are TGTGCTAGCAGCTTGGGGGGGCCGGGTAATGAGCAGTTCTTC.

This clone appeared once. The rearrangement uses TRBV30 and TRBJ2-7; the D is unclear. Trimming took off 0 bases at V and 2 bases at J, with 11 bases between the two ends. The germline V gene has CDR1 GTSNPN and CDR2 SVGIG (reference sequence). The CDR3 totals 14 residues. The CDR3 here is CAWSVLGSTYEQYF. Here the CDR3 DNA reads TGTGCCTGGAGTGTACTGGGATCAACCTACGAGCAGTACTTC.